This TCR beta chain was found in a study of blood T cells in healthy people across ages. Trimming cost V 1 base and J 4 bases, with 19 bases left between them. The CDR3 extends over 17 amino acids. Germline V lookup: CDR1 SGHTA, CDR2 FQGNSA. It was with a sample-barcoded 5' primer and a J-beta primer mix that a second PCR of roughly 6 to 12 cycles was run. TCRdb reanalysed the 5' RACE reads using MiXCR and keeps one entry per CDR3 protein. The table lists approximately 290,000 distinct CDR3 sequences, roughly 29% of them singletons, with roughly 28% in the top ten. The TCR was taken from a woman between 70 and 85 years old in good health. The V gene is TRBV7-2, the J gene TRBJ1-2; possibly TRBD1 for D (6 bases). The specimen sequenced was blood. The CDR3 DNA reads as TGTGCCAGCAGCTTAGGAGCGACTAGGAGGACAGTCTATGGCTACACCTTC. Its translation is CASSLGATRRTVYGYTF.